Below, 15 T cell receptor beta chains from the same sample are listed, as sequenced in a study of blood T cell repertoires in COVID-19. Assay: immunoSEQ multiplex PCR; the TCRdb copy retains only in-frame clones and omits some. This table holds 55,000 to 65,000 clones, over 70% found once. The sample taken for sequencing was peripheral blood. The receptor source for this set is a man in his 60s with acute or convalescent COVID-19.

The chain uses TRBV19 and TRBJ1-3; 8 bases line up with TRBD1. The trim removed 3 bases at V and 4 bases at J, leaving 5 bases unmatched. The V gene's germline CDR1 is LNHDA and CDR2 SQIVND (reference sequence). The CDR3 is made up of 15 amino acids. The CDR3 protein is CASSIRTGRGNTIYF. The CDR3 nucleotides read TGTGCCAGTAGTATCAGGACAGGGCGCGGAAACACCATATATTTT.

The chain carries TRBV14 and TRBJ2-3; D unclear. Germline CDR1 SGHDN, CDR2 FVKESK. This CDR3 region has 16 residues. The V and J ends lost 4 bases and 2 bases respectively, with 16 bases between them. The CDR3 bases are TGTGCCAGCAGCCCCGGAGAAGTGAGATCCACAGATACGCAGTATTTT. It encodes CASSPGEVRSTDTQYF.

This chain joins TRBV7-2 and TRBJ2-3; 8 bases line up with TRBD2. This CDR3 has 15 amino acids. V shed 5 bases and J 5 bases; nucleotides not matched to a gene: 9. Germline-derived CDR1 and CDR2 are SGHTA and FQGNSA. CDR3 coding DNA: TGTGCCAGCAGCCTCCGAAGCGGGGGCGGAGATACGCAGTATTTT. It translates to CASSLRSGGGDTQYF. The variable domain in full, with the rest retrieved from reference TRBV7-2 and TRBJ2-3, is GAGVSQSPSNKVTEKGKDVELRCDPISGHTALYWYRQSLGQGLEFLIYFQGNSAPDKSGLPSDRFSAERTGGSVSTLTIQRTQQEDSAVYLCASSLRSGGGDTQYFGPGTRLTVL.

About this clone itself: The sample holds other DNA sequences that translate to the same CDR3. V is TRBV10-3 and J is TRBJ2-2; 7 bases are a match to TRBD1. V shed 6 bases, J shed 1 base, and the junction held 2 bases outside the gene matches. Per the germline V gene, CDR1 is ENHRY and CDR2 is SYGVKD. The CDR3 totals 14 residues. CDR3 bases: TGTGCCATCAGGGCAGGGGGGAACACCGGGGAGCTGTTTTTT. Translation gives CAIRAGGNTGELFF.

The CDR3 DNA sequence: TGCGCCAGCAGTCCAACCCCAGGGGCAGGATACGAGCAGTACTTC. It specifies CASSPTPGAGYEQYF. This rearrangement joins TRBV5-1 to TRBJ2-7; perhaps TRBD1 as D (6 bases). V lost 5 bases, J lost 4 bases, and 19 bases lay in between. Germline-derived CDR1 and CDR2 are SGHRS and YFSETQ. The CDR3 loop spans 15 amino acids.

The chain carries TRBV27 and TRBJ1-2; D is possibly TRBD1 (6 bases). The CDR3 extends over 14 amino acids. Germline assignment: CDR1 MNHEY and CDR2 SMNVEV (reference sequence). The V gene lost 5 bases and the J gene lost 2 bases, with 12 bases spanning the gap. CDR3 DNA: TGTGCCAGCAGTCCCGGGACATCGAACTATGGCTACACCTTC. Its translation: CASSPGTSNYGYTF.

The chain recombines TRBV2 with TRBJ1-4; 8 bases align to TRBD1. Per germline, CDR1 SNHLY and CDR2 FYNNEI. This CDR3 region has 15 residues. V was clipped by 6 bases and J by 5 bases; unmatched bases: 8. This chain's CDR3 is CASSPTGGPNEKLFF. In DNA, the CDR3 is TGTGCCAGCAGCCCAACAGGGGGACCGAATGAAAAACTGTTTTTT.

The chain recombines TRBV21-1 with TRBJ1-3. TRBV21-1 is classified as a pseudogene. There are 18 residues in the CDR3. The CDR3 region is CASSTHVEGRSSGNTIYF. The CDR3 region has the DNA TGTGCCAGCAGCACCCACGTAGAGGGCAGGAGCTCTGGAAACACCATATATTTT.

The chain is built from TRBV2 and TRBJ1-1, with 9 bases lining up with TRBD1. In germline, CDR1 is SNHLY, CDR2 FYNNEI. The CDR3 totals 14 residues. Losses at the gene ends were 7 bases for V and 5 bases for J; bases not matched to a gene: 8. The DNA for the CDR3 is TGTGCCAGCAAAAGGGACAGGGACCTTACTGAAGCTTTCTTT. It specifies CASKRDRDLTEAFF.

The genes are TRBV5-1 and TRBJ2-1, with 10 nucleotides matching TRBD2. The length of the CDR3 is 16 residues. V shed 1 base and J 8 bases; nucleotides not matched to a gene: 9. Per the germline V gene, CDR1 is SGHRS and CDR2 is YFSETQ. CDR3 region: CASSLITSGASDEQFF. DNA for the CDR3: TGCGCCAGCAGCTTGATAACTAGCGGGGCGTCCGATGAGCAGTTCTTC.

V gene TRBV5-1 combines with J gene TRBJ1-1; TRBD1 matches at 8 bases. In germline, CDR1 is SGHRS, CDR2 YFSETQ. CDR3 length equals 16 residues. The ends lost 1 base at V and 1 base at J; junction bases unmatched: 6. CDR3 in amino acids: CASSLSPTGANTEAFF. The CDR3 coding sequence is TGCGCCAGCAGCTTGTCCCCGACAGGGGCGAACACTGAAGCTTTCTTT.

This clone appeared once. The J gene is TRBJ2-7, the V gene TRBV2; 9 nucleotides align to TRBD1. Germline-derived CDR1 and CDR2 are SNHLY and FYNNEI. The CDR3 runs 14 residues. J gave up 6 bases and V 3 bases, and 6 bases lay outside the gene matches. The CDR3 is CASSDRTGDGEQYF. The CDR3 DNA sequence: TGTGCCAGCAGTGATAGGACAGGGGATGGCGAGCAGTACTTC.

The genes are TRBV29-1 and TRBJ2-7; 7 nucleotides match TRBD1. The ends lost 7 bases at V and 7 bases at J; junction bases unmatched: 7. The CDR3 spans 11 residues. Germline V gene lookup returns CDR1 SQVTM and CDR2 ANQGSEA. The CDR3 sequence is CSASDRREQYF. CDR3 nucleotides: TGCAGCGCCTCGGACAGGCGGGAGCAGTACTTC.

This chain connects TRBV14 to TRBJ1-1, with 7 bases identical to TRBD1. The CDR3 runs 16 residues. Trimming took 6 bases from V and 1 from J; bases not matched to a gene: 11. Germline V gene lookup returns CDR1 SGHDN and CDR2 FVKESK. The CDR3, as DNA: TGTGCCAGCAGTCGACAGGGATGGTTAAGGAACACTGAAGCTTTCTTT. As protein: CASSRQGWLRNTEAFF.

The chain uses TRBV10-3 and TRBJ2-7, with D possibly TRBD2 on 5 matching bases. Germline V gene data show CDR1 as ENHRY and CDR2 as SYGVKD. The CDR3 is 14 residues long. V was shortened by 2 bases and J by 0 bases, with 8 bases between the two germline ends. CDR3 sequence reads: CAISEAGDSYEQYF. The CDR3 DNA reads TGTGCCATCAGTGAGGCCGGGGACTCCTACGAGCAGTACTTC.